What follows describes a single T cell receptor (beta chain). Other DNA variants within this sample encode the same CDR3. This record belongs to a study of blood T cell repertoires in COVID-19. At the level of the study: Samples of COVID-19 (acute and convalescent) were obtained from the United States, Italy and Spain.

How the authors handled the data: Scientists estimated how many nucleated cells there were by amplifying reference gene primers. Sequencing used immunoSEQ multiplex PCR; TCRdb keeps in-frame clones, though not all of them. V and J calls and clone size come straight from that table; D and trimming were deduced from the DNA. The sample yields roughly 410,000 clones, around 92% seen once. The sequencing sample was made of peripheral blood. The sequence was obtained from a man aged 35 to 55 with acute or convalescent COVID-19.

CDR3 loop: CASSPGYEQYF. CDR3 DNA sequence: TGTGCCAGCAGCCCCGGCTACGAGCAGTACTTC. The genes are TRBV7-9 and TRBJ2-7; D gene uncertain. The CDR3 is 11 residues long. Trimming took 5 bases from V and 3 from J, leaving 5 bases between them. Germline loops: CDR1 SEHNR, CDR2 FQNEAQ (reference sequence). The full variable domain, completed using reference TRBV7-9 and TRBJ2-7, is DTGVSQNPRHKITKRGQNVTFRCDPISEHNRLYWYRQTLGQGPEFLTYFQNEAQLEKSRLLSDRFSAERPKGSFSTLEIQRTEQGDSAMYLCASSPGYEQYFGPGTRLTVT.